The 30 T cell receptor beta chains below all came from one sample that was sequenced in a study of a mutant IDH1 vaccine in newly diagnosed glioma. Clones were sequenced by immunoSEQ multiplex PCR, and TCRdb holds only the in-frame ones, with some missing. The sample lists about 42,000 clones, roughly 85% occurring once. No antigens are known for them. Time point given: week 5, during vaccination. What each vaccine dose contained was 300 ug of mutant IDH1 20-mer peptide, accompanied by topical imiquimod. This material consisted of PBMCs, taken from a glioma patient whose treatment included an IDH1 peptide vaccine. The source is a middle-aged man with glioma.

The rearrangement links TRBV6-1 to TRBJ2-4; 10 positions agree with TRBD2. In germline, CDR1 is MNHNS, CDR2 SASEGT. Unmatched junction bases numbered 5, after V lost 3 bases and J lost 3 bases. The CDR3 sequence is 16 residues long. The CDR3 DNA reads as TGTGCCAGCAGTGATGGAGCGGGAGGGCTCAAAAACATTCAGTACTTC. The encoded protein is CASSDGAGGLKNIQYF.

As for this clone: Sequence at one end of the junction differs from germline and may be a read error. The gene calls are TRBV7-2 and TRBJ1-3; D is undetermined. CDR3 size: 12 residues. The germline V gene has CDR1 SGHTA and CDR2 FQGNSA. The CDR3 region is CASSLGGNTIYF. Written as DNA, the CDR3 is TGTGCCAGCAGTTTAGGGGGAAACACCATATATTTT. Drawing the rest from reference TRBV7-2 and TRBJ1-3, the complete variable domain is GAGVSQSPSNKVTEKGKDVELRCDPISGHTALYWYRQSLGQGLEFLIYFQGNSAPDKSGLPSDRFSAERTGGSVSTLTIQRTQQEDSAVYLCASSLGGNTIYFGEGSWLTVV.

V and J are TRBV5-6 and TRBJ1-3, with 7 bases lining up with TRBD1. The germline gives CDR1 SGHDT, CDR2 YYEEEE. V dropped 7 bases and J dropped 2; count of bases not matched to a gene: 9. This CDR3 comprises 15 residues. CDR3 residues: CASFETGVAGNTIYF. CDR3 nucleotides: TGTGCCAGCTTTGAAACAGGGGTTGCTGGAAACACCATATATTTT.

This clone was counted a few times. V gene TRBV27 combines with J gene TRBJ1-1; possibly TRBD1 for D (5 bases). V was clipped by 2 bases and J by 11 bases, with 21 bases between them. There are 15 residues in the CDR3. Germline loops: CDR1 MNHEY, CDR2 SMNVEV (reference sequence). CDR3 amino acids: CASSLILGGQGAAFF. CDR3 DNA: TGTGCCAGCAGTTTAATTCTTGGGGGTCAGGGTGCCGCTTTCTTT.

In nucleotides, the CDR3 is TGCGCCAGCAGCCCCCGACTAGCGGGCCGACCCAAGAGCTCCTACGAGCAGTACTTC. Encoded protein: CASSPRLAGRPKSSYEQYF. V and J are TRBV4-1 and TRBJ2-7; 10 positions match TRBD2. Germline values: CDR1 MGHRA, CDR2 YSYEKL. The CDR3 length is 19 residues. Trimming took 4 bases from V and 0 from J; bases not matched to a gene: 15.

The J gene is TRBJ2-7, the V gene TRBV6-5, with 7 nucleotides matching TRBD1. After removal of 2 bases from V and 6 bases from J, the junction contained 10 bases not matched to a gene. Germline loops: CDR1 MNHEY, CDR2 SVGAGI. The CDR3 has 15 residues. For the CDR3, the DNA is TGTGCCAGCAGTTACGGTAGGGGGCTCTCGGGCGAGCAGTACTTC. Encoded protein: CASSYGRGLSGEQYF.

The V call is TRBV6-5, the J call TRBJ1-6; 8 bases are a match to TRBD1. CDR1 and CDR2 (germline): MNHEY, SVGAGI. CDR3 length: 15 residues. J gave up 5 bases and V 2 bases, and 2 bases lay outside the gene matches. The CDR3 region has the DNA TGTGCCAGCAGTTACAGACAGGGGAATAATTCACCCCTCCACTTT. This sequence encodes CASSYRQGNNSPLHF.

CDR3 sequence: CASSSIAGVIHNEQFF. CDR3 in DNA: TGTGCCAGCAGCTCGATAGCGGGAGTTATCCACAATGAGCAGTTCTTC. The V gene is TRBV7-9, the J gene TRBJ2-1; 9 nucleotides match TRBD2. This CDR3 has 16 residues. Germline V gives CDR1 SEHNR, CDR2 FQNEAQ (reference sequence). V was pared by 4 bases and J by 5 bases, with 9 bases of the junction left unmatched.

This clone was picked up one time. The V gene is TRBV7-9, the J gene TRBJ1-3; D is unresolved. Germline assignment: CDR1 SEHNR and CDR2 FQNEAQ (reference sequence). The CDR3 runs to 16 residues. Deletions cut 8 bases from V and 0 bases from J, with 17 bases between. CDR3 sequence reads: CASPVGIGNSGNTIYF. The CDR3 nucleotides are TGTGCCAGCCCAGTGGGGATAGGGAACTCTGGAAACACCATATATTTT.

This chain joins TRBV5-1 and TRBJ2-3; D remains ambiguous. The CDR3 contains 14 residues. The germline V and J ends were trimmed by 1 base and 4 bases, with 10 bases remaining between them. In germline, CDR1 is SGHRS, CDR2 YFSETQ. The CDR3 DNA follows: TGCGCCAGCAGCTTGTACGGTGGTGCAGATACGCAGTATTTT. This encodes CASSLYGGADTQYF.

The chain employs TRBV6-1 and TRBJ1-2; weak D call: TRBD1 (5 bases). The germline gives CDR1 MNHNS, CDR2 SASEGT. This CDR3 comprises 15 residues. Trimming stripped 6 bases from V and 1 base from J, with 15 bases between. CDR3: CASRFSGGGNYGYTF. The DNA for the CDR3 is TGTGCCAGCAGATTTTCGGGGGGTGGTAACTATGGCTACACCTTC.

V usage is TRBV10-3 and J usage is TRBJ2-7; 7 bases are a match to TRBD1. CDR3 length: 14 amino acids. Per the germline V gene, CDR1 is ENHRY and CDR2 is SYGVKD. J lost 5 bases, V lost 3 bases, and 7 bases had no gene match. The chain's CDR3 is CAISEWDTGDEQYF. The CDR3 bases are TGTGCCATCAGTGAATGGGACACAGGGGACGAGCAGTACTTC.

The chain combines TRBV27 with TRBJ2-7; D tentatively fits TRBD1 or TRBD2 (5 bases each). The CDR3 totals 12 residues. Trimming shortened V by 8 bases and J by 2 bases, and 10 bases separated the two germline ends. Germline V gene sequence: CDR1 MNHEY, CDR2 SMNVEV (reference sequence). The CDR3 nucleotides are TGTGCCAGCGGGGACCAGACCTACGAGCAGTACTTC. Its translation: CASGDQTYEQYF.

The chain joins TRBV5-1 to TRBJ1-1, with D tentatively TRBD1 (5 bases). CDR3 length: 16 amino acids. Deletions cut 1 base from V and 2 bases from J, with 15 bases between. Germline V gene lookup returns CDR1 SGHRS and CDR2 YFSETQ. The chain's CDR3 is CASSLMGTKSNTEAFF. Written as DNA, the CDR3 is TGCGCCAGCAGCTTGATGGGGACCAAGTCCAACACTGAAGCTTTCTTT.

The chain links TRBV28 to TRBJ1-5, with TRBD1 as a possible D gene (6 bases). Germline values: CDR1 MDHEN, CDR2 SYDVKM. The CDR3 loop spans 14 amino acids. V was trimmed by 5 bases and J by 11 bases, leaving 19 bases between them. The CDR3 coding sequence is TGTGCCAGCAGTCTGAGCGGTCCCCCAGGGGCCCAGCATTTT. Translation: CASSLSGPPGAQHF.

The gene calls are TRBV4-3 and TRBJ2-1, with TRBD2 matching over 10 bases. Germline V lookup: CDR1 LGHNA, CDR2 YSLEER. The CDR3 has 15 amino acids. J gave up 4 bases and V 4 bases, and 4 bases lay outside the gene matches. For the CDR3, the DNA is TGCGCCAGCAGCCTAGGACTAGCGGTATACAATGAGCAGTTCTTC. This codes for CASSLGLAVYNEQFF.

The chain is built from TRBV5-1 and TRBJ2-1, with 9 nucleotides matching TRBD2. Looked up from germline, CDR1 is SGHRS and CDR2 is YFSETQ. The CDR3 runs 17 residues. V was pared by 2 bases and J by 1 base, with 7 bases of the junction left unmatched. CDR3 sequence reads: CASSFSRREGSYNEQFF. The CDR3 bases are TGCGCCAGCAGCTTCAGTCGGCGGGAGGGTTCCTACAATGAGCAGTTCTTC.

CDR3 residues: CATHSGANVLTF. As DNA, the CDR3 is TGTGCCACCCACTCTGGGGCCAACGTCCTGACTTTC. The rearrangement joins TRBV6-6 to TRBJ2-6; D remains ambiguous. The CDR3 loop spans 12 amino acids. Trimming shortened V by 10 bases and J by 0 bases, and 4 bases separated the two germline ends. From germline, CDR1 is MNHNY and CDR2 SVGAGI (reference sequence).

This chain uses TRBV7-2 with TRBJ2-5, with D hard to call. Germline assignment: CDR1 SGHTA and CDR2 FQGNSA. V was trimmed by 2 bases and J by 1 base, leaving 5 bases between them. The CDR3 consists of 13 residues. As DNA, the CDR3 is TGTGCCAGCAGCTTAAGTTTCCAAGAGACCCAGTACTTC. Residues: CASSLSFQETQYF. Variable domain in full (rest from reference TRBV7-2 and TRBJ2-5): GAGVSQSPSNKVTEKGKDVELRCDPISGHTALYWYRQSLGQGLEFLIYFQGNSAPDKSGLPSDRFSAERTGGSVSTLTIQRTQQEDSAVYLCASSLSFQETQYFGPGTRLLVL.

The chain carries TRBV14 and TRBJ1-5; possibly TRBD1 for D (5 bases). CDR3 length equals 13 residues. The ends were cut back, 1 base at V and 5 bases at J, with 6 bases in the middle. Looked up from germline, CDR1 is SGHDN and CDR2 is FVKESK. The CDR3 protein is CASSQGGYQPQHF. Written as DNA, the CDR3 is TGTGCCAGCAGCCAAGGGGGCTATCAGCCCCAGCATTTT.

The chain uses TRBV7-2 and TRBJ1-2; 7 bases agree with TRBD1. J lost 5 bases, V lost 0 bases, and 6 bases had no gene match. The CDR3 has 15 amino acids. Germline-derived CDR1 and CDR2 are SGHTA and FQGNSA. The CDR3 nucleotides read TGTGCCAGCAGCTTAGCGGCAGGGGGAGGATATGGCTACACCTTC. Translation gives CASSLAAGGGYGYTF. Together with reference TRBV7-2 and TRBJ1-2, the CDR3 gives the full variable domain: GAGVSQSPSNKVTEKGKDVELRCDPISGHTALYWYRQSLGQGLEFLIYFQGNSAPDKSGLPSDRFSAERTGGSVSTLTIQRTQQEDSAVYLCASSLAAGGGYGYTFGSGTRLTVV.

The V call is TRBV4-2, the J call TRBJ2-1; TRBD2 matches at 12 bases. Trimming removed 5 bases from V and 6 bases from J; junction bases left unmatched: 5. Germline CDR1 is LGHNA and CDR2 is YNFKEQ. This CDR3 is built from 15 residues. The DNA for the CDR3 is TGTGCCAGCAGCTCCCTAGCGGGAGGGCTCAATGAGCAGTTCTTC. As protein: CASSSLAGGLNEQFF.

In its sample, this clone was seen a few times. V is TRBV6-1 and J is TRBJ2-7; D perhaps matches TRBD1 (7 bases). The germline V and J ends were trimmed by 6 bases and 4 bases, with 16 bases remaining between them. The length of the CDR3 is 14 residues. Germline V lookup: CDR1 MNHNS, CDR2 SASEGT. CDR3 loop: CASSAGQISYEQYF. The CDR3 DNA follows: TGTGCCAGCAGCGCGGGACAGATTTCTTACGAGCAGTACTTC.

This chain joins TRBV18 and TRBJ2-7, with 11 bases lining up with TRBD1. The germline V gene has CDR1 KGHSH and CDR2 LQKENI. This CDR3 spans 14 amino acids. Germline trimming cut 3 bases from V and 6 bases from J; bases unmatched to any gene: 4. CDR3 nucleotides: TGTGCCAGCTCACCGACCGGGACAGGGGGCGAGCAGTACTTC. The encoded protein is CASSPTGTGGEQYF.

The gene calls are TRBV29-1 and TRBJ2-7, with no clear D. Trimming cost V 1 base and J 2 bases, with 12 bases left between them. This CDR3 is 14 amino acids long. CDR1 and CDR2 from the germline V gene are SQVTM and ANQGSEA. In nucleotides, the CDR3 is TGCAGCGTTGAAGCCCCATGGTCCCCCTACGAGCAGTACTTC. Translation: CSVEAPWSPYEQYF.

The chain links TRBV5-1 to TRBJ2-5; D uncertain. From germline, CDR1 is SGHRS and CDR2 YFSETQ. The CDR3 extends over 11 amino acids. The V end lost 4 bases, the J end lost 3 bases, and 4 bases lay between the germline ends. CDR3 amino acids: CASSLKETQYF. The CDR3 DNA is TGCGCCAGCAGCCTAAAAGAGACCCAGTACTTC.

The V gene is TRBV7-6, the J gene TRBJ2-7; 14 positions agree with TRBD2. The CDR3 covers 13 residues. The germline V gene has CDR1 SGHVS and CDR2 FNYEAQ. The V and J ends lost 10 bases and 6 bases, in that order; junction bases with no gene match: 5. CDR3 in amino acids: CAISGLAGVEQYF. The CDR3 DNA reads TGTGCCATTTCGGGACTAGCGGGAGTCGAGCAGTACTTC. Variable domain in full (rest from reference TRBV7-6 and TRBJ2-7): GAGVSQSPRYKVTKRGQDVALRCDPISGHVSLYWYRQALGQGPEFLTYFNYEAQQDKSGLPNDRFSAERPEGSISTLTIQRTEQRDSAMYRCAISGLAGVEQYFGPGTRLTVT.

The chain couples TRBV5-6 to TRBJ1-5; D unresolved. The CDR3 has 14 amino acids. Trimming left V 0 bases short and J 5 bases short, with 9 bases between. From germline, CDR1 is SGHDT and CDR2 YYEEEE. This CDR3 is CASSLEGTYQPQHF. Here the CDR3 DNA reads TGTGCCAGCAGCTTGGAGGGTACCTATCAGCCCCAGCATTTT.

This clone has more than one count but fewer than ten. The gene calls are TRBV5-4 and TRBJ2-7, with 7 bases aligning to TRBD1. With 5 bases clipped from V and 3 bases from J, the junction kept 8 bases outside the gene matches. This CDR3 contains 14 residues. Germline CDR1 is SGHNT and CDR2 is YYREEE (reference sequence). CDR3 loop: CASSFGTVVYEQYF. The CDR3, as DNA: TGTGCCAGCAGTTTCGGGACAGTGGTCTACGAGCAGTACTTC.

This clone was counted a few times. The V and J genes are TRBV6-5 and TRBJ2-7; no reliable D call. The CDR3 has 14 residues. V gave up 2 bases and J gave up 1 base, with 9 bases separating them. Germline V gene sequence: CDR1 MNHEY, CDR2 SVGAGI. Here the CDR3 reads CASSYERFSYEQYF. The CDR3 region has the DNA TGTGCCAGCAGTTACGAGAGGTTTTCCTACGAGCAGTACTTC.